This is a list of T cell receptor beta chains from one sample in a study of radiotherapy plus CTLA-4 blockade in lung cancer. Repertoires were generated with immunoSEQ multiplex PCR, while TCRdb's copy carries only in-frame clones and drops some. This table holds 130,000 or so clones, around 89% found once. Sequencing used peripheral blood, obtained from a patient treated with radiotherapy plus ipilimumab. These receptors all stem from a human donor with non-small cell lung cancer that progressed on radiotherapy plus ipilimumab. CDR3s include the opening cysteine and the closing phenylalanine or tryptophan. A D gene is named only where the DNA matches it firmly.

J,D,V,CDR3,DNA
TRBJ1-2,-,TRBV7-8,CASSYVTTISNTYYGYTF,TGTGCCAGCAGCTACGTAACGACGATATCCAATACGTACTATGGCTACACCTTC
TRBJ1-4,-,TRBV9,CASSVGPNPEGKLFF,TGTGCCAGCAGCGTAGGACCCAATCCAGAGGGAAAACTGTTTTTT
TRBJ2-5,TRBD1,TRBV19,CASSINRGETQYF,TGTGCCAGTAGTATAAACAGGGGAGAGACCCAGTACTTC
TRBJ2-4,-,TRBV19,CASSPRWDGNIQYF,TGTGCCAGTAGTCCTCGATGGGATGGGAACATTCAGTACTTC
TRBJ1-2,-,TRBV7-9,CASSFLGKNYGYTF,TGTGCCAGCAGCTTTTTGGGGAAGAACTATGGCTACACCTTC
TRBJ2-5,-,TRBV9,CASSVTSGASVGAQYF,TGTGCCAGCAGCGTAACCTCCGGGGCCTCCGTCGGGGCCCAGTACTTC
TRBJ2-3,TRBD2,TRBV11-3,CASSPRTSGRAGDTQYF,TGTGCCAGCAGCCCCCGGACTAGCGGGAGGGCGGGAGATACGCAGTATTTT
TRBJ2-3,-,TRBV2,CASTLRPSTDTQYF,TGTGCCAGCACCCTAAGACCCAGCACAGATACGCAGTATTTT
TRBJ1-1,-,TRBV18,CASSPQGLTEAFF,TGTGCCAGCTCACCACAGGGGCTCACTGAAGCTTTCTTT
TRBJ2-7,-,TRBV27,CASSLGVPPTQQYF,TGTGCCAGCAGTTTAGGTGTACCCCCTACGCAGCAGTACTTC
TRBJ1-2,TRBD1,TRBV29-1,CSAMNRGWGYTF,TGCAGCGCAATGAACAGGGGTTGGGGCTACACCTTC
TRBJ1-2,-,TRBV5-4,CASSGSLRYGYTF,TGTGCCAGCAGTGGGAGCCTCAGGTATGGCTACACCTTC
TRBJ1-3,TRBD1,TRBV12-5,CASSRDRGIGNTIYF,TGTGCTAGTTCCCGGGACAGGGGAATAGGAAACACCATATATTTT
TRBJ1-2,-,TRBV5-4,CASSLRQSYGYTF,TGTGCCAGCAGCTTGCGACAGAGCTATGGCTACACCTTC
TRBJ1-4,-,TRBV5-1,CASSLAGYDEKLFF,TGCGCCAGCAGCTTGGCCGGGTATGATGAAAAACTGTTTTTT
TRBJ2-2,-,TRBV9,CASSVRRDFNTGELFF,TGTGCCAGCAGCGTCCGCCGGGACTTCAACACCGGGGAGCTGTTTTTT